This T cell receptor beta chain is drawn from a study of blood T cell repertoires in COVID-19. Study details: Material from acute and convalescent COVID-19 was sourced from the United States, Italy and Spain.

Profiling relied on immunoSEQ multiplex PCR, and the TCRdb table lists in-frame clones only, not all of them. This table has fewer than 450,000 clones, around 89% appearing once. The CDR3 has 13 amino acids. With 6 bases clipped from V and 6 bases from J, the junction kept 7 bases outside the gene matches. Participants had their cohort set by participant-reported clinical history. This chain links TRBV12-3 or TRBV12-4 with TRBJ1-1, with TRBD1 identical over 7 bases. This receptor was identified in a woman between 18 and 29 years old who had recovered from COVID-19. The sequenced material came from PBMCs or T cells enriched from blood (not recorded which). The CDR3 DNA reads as TGTGCCAGCAGCGCAGAGGGGGCGGCTGAAGCTTTCTTT. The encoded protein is CASSAEGAAEAFF.